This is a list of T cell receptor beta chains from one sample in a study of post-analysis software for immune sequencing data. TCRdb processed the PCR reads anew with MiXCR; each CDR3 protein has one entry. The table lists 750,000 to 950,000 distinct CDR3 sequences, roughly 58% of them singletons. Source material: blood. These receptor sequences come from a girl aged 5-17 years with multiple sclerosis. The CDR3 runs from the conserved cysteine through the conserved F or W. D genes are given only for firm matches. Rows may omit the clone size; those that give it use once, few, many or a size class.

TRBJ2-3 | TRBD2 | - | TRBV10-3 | CAISGGTSGLPSTDTQYF | TGTGCCATCAGTGGGGGGACTAGCGGGCTTCCTAGCACAGATACGCAGTATTTT
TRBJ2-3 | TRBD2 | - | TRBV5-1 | CASSWGLAATDTQYF | TGCGCCAGCAGCTGGGGACTAGCGGCCACAGATACGCAGTATTTT
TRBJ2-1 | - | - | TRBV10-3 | CAISGIGAGTALFSEQFF | TGTGCCATCAGTGGTATCGGGGCCGGAACGGCGCTTTTTAGTGAGCAGTTCTTC
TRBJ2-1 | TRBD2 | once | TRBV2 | CASSAQRGKQFF | TGTGCCAGCAGTGCTCAGCGGGGTAAGCAGTTCTTC
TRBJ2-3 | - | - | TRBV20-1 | CSASGAKLTDTQYF | TGCAGTGCCTCCGGAGCCAAACTCACAGATACGCAGTATTTT
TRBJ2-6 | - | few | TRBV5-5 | CASSLVVRMGANVLTF | TGTGCCAGCAGCTTGGTTGTCCGGATGGGGGCCAACGTCCTGACTTTC
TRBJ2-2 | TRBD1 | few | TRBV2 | CASSRQGGSGELFF | TGTGCCAGCAGTCGACAGGGTGGTAGCGGGGAGCTGTTTTTT
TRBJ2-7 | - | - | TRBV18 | CASSPLRDDGGPYEQYF | TGTGCCAGCTCACCACTCCGGGACGATGGCGGGCCCTACGAGCAGTACTTC
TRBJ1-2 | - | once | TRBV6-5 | CASKREDYGYTF | TGTGCCAGCAAAAGGGAGGACTATGGCTACACCTTC
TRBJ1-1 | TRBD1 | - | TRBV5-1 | CASSFDDRGTEAFF | TGCGCCAGCAGCTTCGACGACAGGGGGACTGAAGCTTTCTTT
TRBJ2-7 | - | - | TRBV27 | CASGPVREQYF | TGTGCCAGCGGGCCGGTCCGCGAGCAGTACTTC
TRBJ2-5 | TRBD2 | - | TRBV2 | CASMLGEGRNEQYF | TGTGCCAGCATGTTGGGGGAGGGGCGGAATGAGCAGTACTTC
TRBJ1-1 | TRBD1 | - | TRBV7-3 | CASSPIGGVGTEAFF | TGTGCCAGCAGCCCCATAGGGGGCGTCGGCACTGAAGCTTTCTTT
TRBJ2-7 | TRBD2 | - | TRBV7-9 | CASSLAGTSAYEQYF | TGTGCCAGCAGCTTAGCCGGGACTAGCGCCTACGAGCAGTACTTC
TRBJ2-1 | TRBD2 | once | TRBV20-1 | CSARGTSGEVESNYNEQFF | TGCAGTGCTAGAGGAACTAGCGGGGAGGTCGAATCAAATTACAATGAGCAGTTCTTC
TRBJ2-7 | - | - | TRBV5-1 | CASTGGYSYEQYF | TGCGCCAGCACCGGCGGGTACTCCTACGAGCAGTACTTC
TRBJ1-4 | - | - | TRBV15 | CATSREDTKRLFF | TGTGCCACCAGCAGAGAAGACACCAAGAGACTGTTTTTT
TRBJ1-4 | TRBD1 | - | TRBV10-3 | CAAGDRDGSKLFF | TGTGCCGCTGGGGACAGGGATGGATCAAAACTGTTTTTT
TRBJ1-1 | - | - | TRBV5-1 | CASSLGITTLVSEAFF | TGCGCCAGCAGCTTGGGGATAACGACTCTAGTCTCTGAAGCTTTCTTT
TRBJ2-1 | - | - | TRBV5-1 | CASSLVVGSNNEQFF | TGCGCCAGCAGCTTGGTGGTGGGGTCTAACAATGAGCAGTTCTTC
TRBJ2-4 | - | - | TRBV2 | CASSQGGLKNIQYF | TGTGCCAGCAGCCAGGGGGGCCTCAAAAACATTCAGTACTTC
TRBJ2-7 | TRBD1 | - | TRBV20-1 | CSASWTGRSYEQYF | TGCAGTGCCTCTTGGACAGGCCGCTCCTACGAGCAGTACTTC
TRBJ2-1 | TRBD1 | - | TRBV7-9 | CASTSTGEADNEQFF | TGTGCCAGCACCTCGACAGGGGAAGCCGACAATGAGCAGTTCTTC
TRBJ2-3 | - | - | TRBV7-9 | CASSVPGSDTQYF | TGTGCCAGCAGTGTGCCAGGGTCAGATACGCAGTATTTT
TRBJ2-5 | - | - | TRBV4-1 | CASSPSEARETQYF | TGCGCCAGCAGCCCTTCGGAGGCTCGGGAGACCCAGTACTTC
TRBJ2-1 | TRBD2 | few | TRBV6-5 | CASSYFPAGAGGFYNEQFF | TGTGCCAGCAGTTACTTCCCCGCAGGGGCGGGGGGATTCTACAATGAGCAGTTCTTC
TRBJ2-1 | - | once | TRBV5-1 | CASSSRVAGQNEQFF | TGCGCCAGCAGCTCAAGAGTAGCGGGACAGAATGAGCAGTTCTTC
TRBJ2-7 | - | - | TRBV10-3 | CAISESRNEQYF | TGTGCCATCAGTGAGTCAAGAAACGAGCAGTACTTC